A selection of T cell receptor beta chains follows, all from one sample in a study of shared T cell receptors in the human thymus. Sequencing was performed with immunoSEQ multiplex PCR; in TCRdb, only in-frame clones are kept and a portion is missing. This table has 600,000 to 900,000 clones, 80% to 90% appearing once. This sample also belongs to another study, concerning human thymus T cells.

Input material: thymocytes. These receptor sequences come from a girl less than two years old with a congenital heart defect. Both conserved end residues are part of each CDR3. D genes are given only for firm matches. Some rows have no size entry. The others give once, few or many, or a class for an expanded clone.

TRBJ1-5 - - TRBV2 TGTGCCAGCAGTGGGGGAACCCCTACAAATCGACAGGCCGAACCGTTCAATCAGCCCCAGCATTTT CASSGGTPTNRQAEPFNQPQHF
TRBJ1-2 - TRBD1 TRBV4-3 TGCGCCAGCAGCCCGTCCACCGGGACAGGGGGCTACTGGACTATGGAGGGCACCTTC CASSPSTGTGGYWTMEGTF
TRBJ2-2 - - TRBV9 TGTGCCAGCAGCGTAGGGGGCGGGAACACCGGGGAGCTGTTTTTT CASSVGGGNTGELFF
TRBJ1-1 few - TRBV4-1 TGCGCCAGCAGCCAAGATTGGGGGCCCCTTCAGAACACTGAAGCTTTCTTT CASSQDWGPLQNTEAFF
TRBJ1-2 - - TRBV2 TGTGCCAGCACCCCGGGGTGGAGGGCTGGCTATGGCTACACCTTC CASTPGWRAGYGYTF
TRBJ1-2 - - TRBV27 TGTGCCATCCGTCCCAGGGCGTTCATCGACTATGGCTACACCTTC CAIRPRAFIDYGYTF
TRBJ1-6 - - TRBV27 TGTGCCAGCAGCCTCAGGGTAGTAGGCAATTCACCCCTCCACTTT CASSLRVVGNSPLHF
TRBJ1-1 - - TRBV4-1 TGCGCCAGCAGTTCGACATATTTCCCCGGGGGTCACACTGAAGCTTTCTTT CASSSTYFPGGHTEAFF
TRBJ1-2 once TRBD1 TRBV27 TGTGCCAGCAGTCCAGACAGGGCTCTGGTCTATGGCTACACCTTC CASSPDRALVYGYTF
TRBJ2-1 - - TRBV10-3 TGTGCCGGGGGGGGCGCTACGTTCGGACCGTACAATGAGCAGTTCTTC CAGGGATFGPYNEQFF
TRBJ1-5 - TRBD1 TRBV4-1 TGCGCCAGCAGCCTGTCCGGGACAGGGCTAAATCAGCCCCAGCATTTT CASSLSGTGLNQPQHF
TRBJ1-5 once - TRBV4-1 TGCGCCAGCAGCCAAGATTGGATAAGGGGTAATCAGCCCCAGCATTTT CASSQDWIRGNQPQHF
TRBJ2-2 - - TRBV12-1 TGTGCCAGCAGCCCCCTTCGAGTAGCGGGGGTCCCCAGGAGGACCGGGGAGCTGTTTTTT CASSPLRVAGVPRRTGELFF